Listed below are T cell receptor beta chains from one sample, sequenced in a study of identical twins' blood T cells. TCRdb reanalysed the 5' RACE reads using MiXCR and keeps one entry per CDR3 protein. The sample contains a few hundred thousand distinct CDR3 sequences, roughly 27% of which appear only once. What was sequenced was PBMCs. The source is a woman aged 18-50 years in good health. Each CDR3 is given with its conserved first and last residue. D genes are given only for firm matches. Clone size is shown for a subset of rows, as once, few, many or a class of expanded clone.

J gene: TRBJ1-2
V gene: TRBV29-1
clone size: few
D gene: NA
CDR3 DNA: TGCAGCGTTGAAGCCGCTAACTATGGCTACACCTTC
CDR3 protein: CSVEAANYGYTF

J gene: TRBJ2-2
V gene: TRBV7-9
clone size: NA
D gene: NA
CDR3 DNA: TGTGCCAGCAGCTTAGCTGGCCCCACCGGGGAGCTGTTTTTT
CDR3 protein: CASSLAGPTGELFF

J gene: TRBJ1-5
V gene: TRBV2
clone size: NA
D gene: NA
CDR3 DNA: TGTGCCAGCAGTGAAGCCCCCCCGGGAAACAGCAATCAGCCCCAGCATTTT
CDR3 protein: CASSEAPPGNSNQPQHF

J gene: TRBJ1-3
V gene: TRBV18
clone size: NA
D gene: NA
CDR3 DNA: TGTGCCAGCTCACCACACCAGCCCGACTACTCTGGAAACACCATATATTTT
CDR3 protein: CASSPHQPDYSGNTIYF

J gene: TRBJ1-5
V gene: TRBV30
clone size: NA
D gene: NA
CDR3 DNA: TGTGCCTGGAGTTCCCAGGGGTATTATAGCAATCAGCCCCAGCATTTT
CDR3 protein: CAWSSQGYYSNQPQHF

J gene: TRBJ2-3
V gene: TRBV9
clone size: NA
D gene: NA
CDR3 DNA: TGTGCCAGCGGTGTCGGGGGAGACACAGATACGCAGTATTTT
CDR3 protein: CASGVGGDTDTQYF

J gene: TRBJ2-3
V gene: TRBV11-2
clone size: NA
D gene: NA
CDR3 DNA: TGTGCCAGCAGCTTGCCCAAGGGAAATACGCAGTATTTT
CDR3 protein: CASSLPKGNTQYF

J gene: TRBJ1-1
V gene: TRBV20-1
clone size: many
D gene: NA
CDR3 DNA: TGCAGTGCTACCCCTGAGGAGCGGGTGACTGAAGCTTTCTTT
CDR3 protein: CSATPEERVTEAFF

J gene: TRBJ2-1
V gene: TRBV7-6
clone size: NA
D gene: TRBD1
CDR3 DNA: TGTGCCAGCAGCTTAACCAGGGGGAGAAGCAATGAGCAGTTCTTC
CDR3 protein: CASSLTRGRSNEQFF

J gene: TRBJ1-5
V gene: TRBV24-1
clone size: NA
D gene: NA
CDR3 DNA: TGTGCCACCAGTGATCCCCCCCAGCCCCAGCATTTT
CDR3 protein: CATSDPPQPQHF

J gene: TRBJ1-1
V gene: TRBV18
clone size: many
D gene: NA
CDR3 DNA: TGTGCCAGCTCACGCAGTGAGGAAGCTTTCTTT
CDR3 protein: CASSRSEEAFF

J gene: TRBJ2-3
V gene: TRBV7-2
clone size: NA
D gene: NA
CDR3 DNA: TGTGCCAGCAGCTTAGCGAGTAGCGGAGATACGCAGTATTTT
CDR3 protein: CASSLASSGDTQYF

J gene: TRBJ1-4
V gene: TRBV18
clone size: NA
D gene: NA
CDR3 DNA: TGTGCCAGCTCACTACAAAACAGGGCTTCTAATGAAAAACTGTTTTTT
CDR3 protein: CASSLQNRASNEKLFF

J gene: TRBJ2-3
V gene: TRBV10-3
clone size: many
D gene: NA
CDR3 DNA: TGTGCCATCGACCGCCGGGGCGAACGGACAGATACGCAGTATTTT
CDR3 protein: CAIDRRGERTDTQYF

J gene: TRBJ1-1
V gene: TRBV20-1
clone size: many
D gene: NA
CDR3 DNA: TGCAGTGCTAGAGCGGCAGCCAGGGAGACTGAAGCTTTCTTT
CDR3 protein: CSARAAARETEAFF

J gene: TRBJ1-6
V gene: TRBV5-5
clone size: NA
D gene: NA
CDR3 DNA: TGTGCCAGCAGCGTTGGGAGCAGCCGTACGAATTCACCCCTCCACTTT
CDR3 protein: CASSVGSSRTNSPLHF

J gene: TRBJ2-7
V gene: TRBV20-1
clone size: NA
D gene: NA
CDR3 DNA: TGCAGTGCCTTACTCGCCTCCTACGAGCAGTACTTC
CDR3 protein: CSALLASYEQYF

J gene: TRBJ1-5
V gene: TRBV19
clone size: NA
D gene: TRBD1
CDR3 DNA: TGTGCCAGTAGTTGGGGGGGGACAGTGAGACGGCCCCAGCATTTT
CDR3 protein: CASSWGGTVRRPQHF

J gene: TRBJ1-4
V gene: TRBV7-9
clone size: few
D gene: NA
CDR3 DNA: TGTGCCAGCAGCCCCCGAACCCGTGGAGAAAAACTGTTTTTT
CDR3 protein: CASSPRTRGEKLFF

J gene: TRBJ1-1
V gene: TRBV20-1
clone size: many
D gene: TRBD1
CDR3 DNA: TGCAGTGCTAGAGGAAATAGACAGGGGGACACTGAAGCTTTCTTT
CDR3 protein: CSARGNRQGDTEAFF

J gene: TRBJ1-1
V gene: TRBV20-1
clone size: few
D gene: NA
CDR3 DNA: TGCAGTGCTAGACTGGGGTCCATGAACACTGAAGCTTTCTTT
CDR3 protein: CSARLGSMNTEAFF

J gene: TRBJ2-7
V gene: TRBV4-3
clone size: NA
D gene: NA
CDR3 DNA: TGCGCCAGCAGCCAAGATGCCGGCGGGACCTACGAGCAGTACTTC
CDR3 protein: CASSQDAGGTYEQYF

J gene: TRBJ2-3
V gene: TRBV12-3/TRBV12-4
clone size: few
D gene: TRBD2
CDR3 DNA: TGTGCCAGCAGGCTACTAGCGGGGGCCAATACAGATACGCAGTATTTT
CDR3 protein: CASRLLAGANTDTQYF

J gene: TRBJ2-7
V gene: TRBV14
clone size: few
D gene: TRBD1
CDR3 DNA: TGTGCCAGCAGCCAATTGGGACAGCGAGTTTACGAGCAGTACTTC
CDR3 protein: CASSQLGQRVYEQYF

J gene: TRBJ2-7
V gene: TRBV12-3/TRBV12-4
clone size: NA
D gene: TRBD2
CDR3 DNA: TGTGCCGCTTTAATTTCCGGAGTAGCGGGAGTCTACGAGCAGTACTTC
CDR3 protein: CAALISGVAGVYEQYF

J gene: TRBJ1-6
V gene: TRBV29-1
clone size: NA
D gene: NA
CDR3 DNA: TGCAGCGTTGAAGAGGACTCTAATTCACCCCTCCACTTT
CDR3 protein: CSVEEDSNSPLHF

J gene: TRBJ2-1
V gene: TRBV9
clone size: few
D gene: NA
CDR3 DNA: TGTGCCAGCAGCCGACCAACTAGCTATGAGCAGTTCTTC
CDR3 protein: CASSRPTSYEQFF

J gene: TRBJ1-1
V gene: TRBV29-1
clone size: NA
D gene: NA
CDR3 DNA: TGCAGCGTGCACGTACACGCTTTCTTT
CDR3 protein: CSVHVHAFF

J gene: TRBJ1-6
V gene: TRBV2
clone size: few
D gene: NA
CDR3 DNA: TGTGCCAGCTCGATGACAGCAGATAATTCACCCCTCCACTTT
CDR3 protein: CASSMTADNSPLHF

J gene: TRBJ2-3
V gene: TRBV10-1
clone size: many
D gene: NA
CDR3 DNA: TGCGCCAGCAACAGGGAACGGACAGATACGCAGTATTTT
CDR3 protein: CASNRERTDTQYF

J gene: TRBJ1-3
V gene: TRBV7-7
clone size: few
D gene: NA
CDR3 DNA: TGTGCTAGCAGCCGAACCTTCGACAGCTCTGACACCATATATTTT
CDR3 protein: CASSRTFDSSDTIYF

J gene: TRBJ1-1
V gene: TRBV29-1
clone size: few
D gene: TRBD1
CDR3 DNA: TGCAGCGTTGACACAGGGGGGTATACTGAAGCTTTCTTT
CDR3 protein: CSVDTGGYTEAFF

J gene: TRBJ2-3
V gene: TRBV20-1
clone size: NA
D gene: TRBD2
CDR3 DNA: TGCAGTGCTAGAGGTCGGCGGGGGTTTCCAGATACGCAGTATTTT
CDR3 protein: CSARGRRGFPDTQYF

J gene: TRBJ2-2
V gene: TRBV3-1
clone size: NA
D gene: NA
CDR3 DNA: TGTGCCAGCAGCCAAGTTGGGGGTTCCGGGGAGCTGTTTTTT
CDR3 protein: CASSQVGGSGELFF